The 23 T cell receptor beta chains presented below share a single source sample, sequenced in a study of blood T cell repertoires in COVID-19. Only in-frame clones appear in the TCRdb table, and some are missing; sequencing was by immunoSEQ multiplex PCR. The table lists over 130,000 clones, approximately 84% of them singletons. The sample consisted of peripheral blood. The receptors derive from a human donor in a cohort sampled during active COVID-19.

This clone was recorded only once. J is TRBJ1-2 and V is TRBV6-5; 9 bases agree with TRBD1. There are 14 residues in the CDR3. V lost 7 bases and J lost 4; bases outside the gene matches: 7. From germline, CDR1 is MNHEY and CDR2 SVGAGI. CDR3 amino acids: CASITPGQGYGYTF. CDR3 in DNA: TGTGCCAGCATAACCCCGGGACAGGGCTATGGCTACACCTTC.

This chain joins TRBV3-1 (or the pseudogene TRBV3-2) and TRBJ1-3; a possible D gene is TRBD1 (5 bases). Germline V CDR1 and CDR2: LGHDT, YNNKEL (reference sequence). CDR3 length: 15 amino acids. V dropped 0 bases and J dropped 3 bases, with 9 bases sitting between them. The CDR3 region is CASSQDSRDGNTIYF. In nucleotides, the CDR3 is TGTGCCAGCAGCCAAGATAGCAGGGATGGAAACACCATATATTTT.

This clone appeared once. The chain has TRBV6-5 and TRBJ1-3, with D perhaps TRBD1 (5 bases). This CDR3 is built from 13 residues. Germline CDR1 MNHEY, CDR2 SVGAGI. V lost 8 bases, J lost 2 bases, and 10 bases lay in between. The CDR3 is CASGQGTGNTIYF. DNA for the CDR3: TGTGCCAGCGGGCAGGGAACTGGAAACACCATATATTTT.

The chain's CDR3 is CASSPSTGGFYEQYF. In DNA, the CDR3 is TGCGCCAGCAGCCCTAGCACAGGGGGTTTTTACGAGCAGTACTTC. This chain uses TRBV5-1 with TRBJ2-7; the match to TRBD1 covers 8 bases. The germline CDR1 and CDR2 sequences are SGHRS and YFSETQ. After removal of 4 bases from V and 4 bases from J, the junction contained 10 bases not matched to a gene. The CDR3 length is 15 residues. Using reference TRBV5-1 and TRBJ2-7 for the parts outside the CDR3, the full variable domain is KAGVTQTPRYLIKTRGQQVTLSCSPISGHRSVSWYQQTPGQGLQFLFEYFSETQRNKGNFPGRFSGRQFSNSRSEMNVSTLELGDSALYLCASSPSTGGFYEQYFGPGTRLTVT.

This clone was counted a few times. The chain recombines TRBV10-1 with TRBJ1-1, with D perhaps matching TRBD1 (5 bases). The CDR3 runs 15 residues. The V gene's germline CDR1 is WNHNN and CDR2 SYGVQD (reference sequence). Trimming removed 6 bases at V and 1 base at J, with 15 bases between. CDR3 nucleotides: TGCGCCAGCAGGGACACCAAACAGCAGAACACTGAAGCTTTCTTT. Its translation: CASRDTKQQNTEAFF.

DNA for the CDR3: TGTGCCAGTAGCCCGACAGGAATGAACACTGAAGCTTTCTTT. Encoded protein: CASSPTGMNTEAFF. The gene calls are TRBV19 and TRBJ1-1; weak D call: TRBD1 (6 bases). This CDR3 is 14 amino acids long. The germline V and J ends were trimmed by 6 bases and 0 bases, with 11 bases remaining between them. The germline V gene has CDR1 LNHDA and CDR2 SQIVND (reference sequence).

This clone was counted a single time. The chain links TRBV6-1 to TRBJ1-5; D is unclear. V was cut by 0 bases and J by 10 bases, with 13 bases left in between. This CDR3 contains 14 residues. Germline V gives CDR1 MNHNS, CDR2 SASEGT. This chain's CDR3 is CASSEAPGMVPQHF. The DNA for the CDR3 is TGTGCCAGCAGTGAAGCCCCCGGGATGGTCCCCCAGCATTTT.

The count of this clone is one. This chain uses TRBV19 with TRBJ2-1, with D unclear. The CDR3 runs 15 residues. V dropped 0 bases and J dropped 4 bases, with 10 bases sitting between them. The V gene's germline CDR1 is LNHDA and CDR2 SQIVND (reference sequence). CDR3 amino acids: CASSIDVVRYNEQFF. The CDR3 DNA follows: TGTGCCAGTAGTATAGATGTAGTCCGATACAATGAGCAGTTCTTC. Together with reference TRBV19 and TRBJ2-1, the CDR3 gives the full variable domain: DGGITQSPKYLFRKEGQNVTLSCEQNLNHDAMYWYRQDPGQGLRLIYYSQIVNDFQKGDIAEGYSVSREKKESFPLTVTSAQKNPTAFYLCASSIDVVRYNEQFFGPGTRLTVL.

This chain uses TRBV6-5 with TRBJ2-7; 8 nucleotides line up with TRBD1. Germline lookup yields CDR1 MNHEY and CDR2 SVGAGI. V was pared by 0 bases and J by 7 bases, with 5 bases of the junction left unmatched. The CDR3 consists of 14 residues. This chain's CDR3 is CASSYSYTGGEQYF. The CDR3 region has the DNA TGTGCCAGCAGTTACTCATATACAGGGGGAGAGCAGTACTTC.

The gene calls are TRBV3-1 (or the pseudogene TRBV3-2) and TRBJ2-2; no reliable D call. Per germline, CDR1 LGHDT and CDR2 YNNKEL (reference sequence). V lost 0 bases, J lost 2 bases, and 10 bases lay in between. CDR3 length: 16 residues. The CDR3 reads CASSQDMLVNTGELFF. DNA of the CDR3: TGTGCCAGCAGCCAAGATATGCTAGTTAACACCGGGGAGCTGTTTTTT.

This rearrangement joins TRBV6-5 to TRBJ1-2; D possibly corresponds to TRBD1 (5 bases). This CDR3 has 13 residues. Germline CDR1 reads MNHEY; CDR2 reads SVGAGI. The V gene lost 9 bases and the J gene lost 0 bases, with 11 bases spanning the gap. The CDR3 loop is CASRQHSNYGYTF. The CDR3 DNA is TGTGCCAGTAGACAGCACTCTAACTATGGCTACACCTTC.

The chain carries TRBV19 and TRBJ2-4; 7 bases line up with TRBD1. CDR1 is LNHDA and CDR2 is SQIVND in the germline V gene (reference sequence). CDR3 size: 16 residues. J lost 0 bases, V lost 5 bases, and 7 bases had no gene match. The CDR3 DNA reads TGTGCCAGTAGTCGACAGGGCGGGCAAGCCAAAAACATTCAGTACTTC. The encoded protein is CASSRQGGQAKNIQYF.

The chain combines TRBV7-9 with TRBJ1-2; perhaps TRBD1 as D (5 bases). Trimming took 5 bases from V and 3 from J, leaving 16 bases between them. The V gene's germline CDR1 is SEHNR and CDR2 FQNEAQ (reference sequence). This CDR3 spans 15 amino acids. The CDR3 here is CASSPLGGPDYGYTF. Here the CDR3 DNA reads TGTGCCAGCAGCCCCTTGGGGGGTCCCGACTATGGCTACACCTTC. The whole variable domain, filled in from reference TRBV7-9 and TRBJ1-2, reads DTGVSQNPRHKITKRGQNVTFRCDPISEHNRLYWYRQTLGQGPEFLTYFQNEAQLEKSRLLSDRFSAERPKGSFSTLEIQRTEQGDSAMYLCASSPLGGPDYGYTFGSGTRLTVV.

The rearrangement links TRBV20-1 to TRBJ2-1; D not resolved. The V gene's germline CDR1 is DFQATT and CDR2 SNEGSKA (reference sequence). The CDR3 has 11 residues. CDR3 amino acids: CNIARNNEQFF. The CDR3 coding sequence is TGCAACATCGCGCGGAACAATGAGCAGTTCTTC.

The chain links TRBV28 to TRBJ2-3, with 7 bases aligning to TRBD1. The CDR3 covers 15 residues. J gave up 6 bases and V 10 bases, and 16 bases lay outside the gene matches. Germline-derived CDR1 and CDR2 are MDHEN and SYDVKM. Written as DNA, the CDR3 is TGTGCCACCACCCCCGGGACAGCAAAATTTGATACGCAGTATTTT. It specifies CATTPGTAKFDTQYF.

V and J are TRBV7-9 and TRBJ2-5; 9 bases map to TRBD1. The germline V gene encodes CDR1 SEHNR and CDR2 FQNEAQ (reference sequence). The V and J ends lost 5 bases and 4 bases, in that order; junction bases with no gene match: 5. This CDR3 comprises 14 residues. The CDR3 DNA reads TGTGCCAGCAGCCCCCGACAGGGGGGAGAGACCCAGTACTTC. Translation: CASSPRQGGETQYF.

V gene TRBV28 combines with J gene TRBJ1-5, with 10 positions matching TRBD1. J gave up 6 bases and V 2 bases, and 7 bases lay outside the gene matches. This CDR3 is 16 amino acids long. Germline V gene sequence: CDR1 MDHEN, CDR2 SYDVKM. The CDR3 spells CASSLTGQGFSQPQHF. CDR3 DNA sequence: TGTGCCAGCAGTTTAACGGGACAGGGGTTCTCTCAGCCCCAGCATTTT.

The chain has TRBV23-1 and TRBJ2-7, with D possibly TRBD1 on 5 matching bases. TRBV23-1 is an ORF, and what it does is uncertain. Trimming left V 4 bases short and J 5 bases short, with 12 bases between. There are 13 residues in the CDR3. In DNA form, the CDR3 reads TGCGCCAGCAGTCCCCTAAGGGGCCACGAGCAGTACTTC. It encodes CASSPLRGHEQYF.

The chain links TRBV29-1 to TRBJ1-2, with 7 positions matching TRBD1. V was clipped by 5 bases and J by 8 bases; unmatched bases: 8. CDR3 size: 12 residues. CDR1 is SQVTM, CDR2 ANQGSEA, per germline. CDR3 amino acids: CSVLQGGWGYTF. The CDR3 DNA follows: TGCAGCGTTTTGCAGGGGGGATGGGGCTACACCTTC.

As concerns this clone: Germline is not matched at one junction end, which may reflect a read error. The chain has TRBV5-1 and TRBJ2-5; D gene unclear. This CDR3 has 14 residues. Germline lookup yields CDR1 SGHRS and CDR2 YFSETQ. CDR3 sequence (DNA): TGCGCCAGCAGCTTGGTAGCCAACCAGGAGACCCAGTACTTC. Its translation: CASSLVANQETQYF.

This chain joins TRBV19 and TRBJ1-4; 8 nucleotides match TRBD1. This CDR3 is 16 amino acids long. The V gene's germline CDR1 is LNHDA and CDR2 SQIVND (reference sequence). V was pared by 5 bases and J by 14 bases, with 19 bases of the junction left unmatched. The CDR3 DNA is TGTGCCAGTAGTCCCACCCCCGGACAGGGAATGAAAAGTCTGTTTTTT. Its translation is CASSPTPGQGMKSLFF. Full variable domain (outside the CDR3, taken from reference TRBV19 and TRBJ1-4): DGGITQSPKYLFRKEGQNVTLSCEQNLNHDAMYWYRQDPGQGLRLIYYSQIVNDFQKGDIAEGYSVSREKKESFPLTVTSAQKNPTAFYLCASSPTPGQGMKSLFFGSGTQLSVL.

The V call is TRBV5-1, the J call TRBJ1-6, with TRBD1 as a possible D gene (5 bases). Trimming removed 0 bases at V and 4 bases at J, with 8 bases between. CDR1 SGHRS and CDR2 YFSETQ come from the germline V gene. This CDR3 has 15 residues. The CDR3 reads CASSLEGQYNSPLHF. CDR3 bases: TGCGCCAGCAGCTTGGAGGGGCAGTATAATTCACCCCTCCACTTT.

The CDR3 is CASSDHGRGEAFF. The CDR3 nucleotides are TGTGCCAGCAGTGATCACGGTCGGGGTGAAGCTTTCTTT. J is TRBJ1-1 and V is TRBV2; no reliable D call. The CDR3 has 13 amino acids. V was shortened by 3 bases and J by 7 bases, with 12 bases between the two germline ends. The germline gives CDR1 SNHLY, CDR2 FYNNEI.